This T cell receptor (beta chain) appears in the sequencing data of a study of blood T cell repertoires in COVID-19. As for the study in general: The analysed material was cDNA or gDNA that came from T cells, B-cell-depleted T cells, or PBMCs.

Produced via immunoSEQ multiplex PCR; TCRdb's table is partial and in-frame only. The sample shows 55,000 to 70,000 clones, roughly 92% of them seen only once. The CDR3 loop spans 16 amino acids. V was clipped by 4 bases and J by 1 base, with 16 bases between them. Germline loops: CDR1 MNHEY, CDR2 SVGAGI. This chain joins TRBV6-5 and TRBJ1-1; D might be TRBD1 (5 bases). This TCR came from a human donor in a cohort sampled during active COVID-19. Specimen: peripheral blood. The CDR3 DNA sequence: TGTGCCAGCAGTTTAAATACAGGAGCTTCGAACACTGAAGCTTTCTTT. This sequence encodes CASSLNTGASNTEAFF.